The text below deals with one T cell receptor beta chain. Trimming took 0 bases from V and 6 from J, leaving 14 bases between them. The length of the CDR3 is 15 residues. Germline V gene data show CDR1 as LGHNA and CDR2 as YSLEER. Repertoires were generated with immunoSEQ multiplex PCR, while TCRdb's copy carries only in-frame clones and drops some. The sample shows roughly 130,000 clones, around 84% of them seen only once. These data come from a study of T cell responses to AZD1222 COVID-19 vaccine. This clonotype was sampled from an adult in good health. This chain connects TRBV4-3 to TRBJ1-2; TRBD1 is a possible D gene (5 bases). The sample in question was peripheral blood, obtained on day 0 of AZD1222 vaccination. CDR3 DNA sequence: TGCGCCAGCAGCCAAGATGAGTCTGGGGCGAATGGCTACACCTTC. Translating it yields CASSQDESGANGYTF.